The 3 T cell receptor beta chains reported below all come from one sample, sequenced in a study of OX40 agonist ivuxolimab in advanced cancers. Assay: immunoSEQ multiplex PCR; the TCRdb copy retains only in-frame clones and omits some. The sample has about 100,000 clones, over 75% seen once; the top ten hold 0.15% to 0.2%. The sequencing here drew on CD4+ or CD8+ T cells sorted from blood, taken in a trial of the OX40 agonist ivuxolimab. Every receptor here comes from an adult with an advanced solid tumor such as melanoma, head and neck, liver or kidney cancer.

The chain recombines TRBV19 with TRBJ1-5, with D possibly matching TRBD1 (5 bases). The CDR3 loop spans 20 amino acids. The ends were cut back, 5 bases at V and 9 bases at J, with 35 bases in the middle. The germline gives CDR1 LNHDA, CDR2 SQIVND (reference sequence). The CDR3 region has the DNA TGTGCCAGTAGTTCAATCCGGACCTCAAACCAGAGAGGGGAAGTTCGGCCCCAGCATTTT. This encodes CASSSIRTSNQRGEVRPQHF.

This sequence joins TRBV5-3 and TRBJ1-1; D not resolved. TRBV5-3 is recorded as an ORF, its role being uncertain. V dropped 5 bases and J dropped 2 bases, with 19 bases sitting between them. The CDR3 is 16 residues long. In DNA, the CDR3 is TGTGCCAGAAGAGTGGCGAGGTCCGGGCATAACACTGAAGCTTTCTTT. Protein sequence: CARRVARSGHNTEAFF.

The chain has TRBV7-3 and TRBJ2-7; 10 bases fit TRBD2. The V gene end was trimmed by 5 bases and the J gene end by 4 bases; junction bases not matched to a gene: 8. Germline V gene sequence: CDR1 SGHTA, CDR2 FQGTGA. The CDR3 is 15 amino acids. The CDR3 DNA reads as TGTGCCAGCAGCAATAGCGGGGGGAAGGGATACGAGCAGTACTTC. Amino acids: CASSNSGGKGYEQYF.